A selection of T cell receptor beta chains follows, all from one sample in a study of cytomegalovirus exposure and HLA in healthy donors. Repertoires were generated with immunoSEQ multiplex PCR, while TCRdb's copy carries only in-frame clones and drops some. The sample contains more than 55,000 clones, about 83% of which appear only once. Sequencing was done on a sample of PBMCs. Source of these receptors: a human donor in good health. Both conserved end residues are part of each CDR3. Each record gives: D gene, V gene, clone size, CDR3 length, J gene, CDR3 DNA, CDR3 protein. The D gene is left open where the match is weak. Some rows mark clone size as missing; the rest say once, few, many or name a class of expanded clone.

D: TRBD1
V: TRBV19
size: .
length: 15
J: TRBJ2-2
DNA: TGTGCCAGTAACTACGGGACAGTTAACACCGGGGAGCTGTTTTTT
CDR3: CASNYGTVNTGELFF

D: TRBD1
V: TRBV10-1
size: .
length: 16
J: TRBJ2-3
DNA: TGCGCCAGCAGACCGGGACAGGGGGCAATCACAGATACGCAGTATTTT
CDR3: CASRPGQGAITDTQYF

D: .
V: TRBV11-2
size: .
length: 14
J: TRBJ1-3
DNA: TGTGCCAGCAGCTTAATCGGGACTCAAAACACCATATATTTT
CDR3: CASSLIGTQNTIYF

D: TRBD2
V: TRBV6-5
size: .
length: 15
J: TRBJ2-2
DNA: TGTGCCAGCAGAATCGGGGGGATCGACACCGGGGAGCTGTTTTTT
CDR3: CASRIGGIDTGELFF

D: TRBD2
V: TRBV19
size: .
length: 15
J: TRBJ2-2
DNA: TGTGCCAGTACCCGGGGGGGGCAGGACACCGGGGAGCTGTTTTTT
CDR3: CASTRGGQDTGELFF

D: TRBD1
V: TRBV10-2
size: .
length: 18
J: TRBJ1-5
DNA: TGCGCCAGCAGAACACACTGGGACAGGGTATGGGGGAATCAGCCCCAGCATTTT
CDR3: CASRTHWDRVWGNQPQHF

D: TRBD1
V: TRBV10-1
size: .
length: 18
J: TRBJ2-7
DNA: TGCGCCAGCAGTGACTTTACCCCAGCAGGGGGCCTCTCCTACGAGCAGTACTTC
CDR3: CASSDFTPAGGLSYEQYF

D: .
V: TRBV19
size: few
length: 14
J: TRBJ1-2
DNA: TGTGCCAGTGGCGAGACAGGCCCAACTTGTGGCTACACCTTC
CDR3: CASGETGPTCGYTF

D: TRBD1
V: TRBV2
size: .
length: 14
J: TRBJ2-5
DNA: TGTGCCAGCAGTAACCGGGACAGACAAGAGACCCAGTACTTC
CDR3: CASSNRDRQETQYF

D: TRBD1
V: TRBV6-6
size: few
length: 11
J: TRBJ2-4
DNA: TGTGCCAGCAGCCGGGACAGTAGAAAGTACTTC
CDR3: CASSRDSRKYF

D: .
V: TRBV2
size: .
length: 15
J: TRBJ2-5
DNA: TGTGCCAGCAGGAAGGACCCAGGGGTCTCAGAGACCCAGTACTTC
CDR3: CASRKDPGVSETQYF